This passage covers 20 T cell receptor beta chains from one sample sequenced in a study of STAT5B mutations in CD4+ large granular lymphocyte leukemia. Libraries were prepared by immunoSEQ multiplex PCR; TCRdb keeps only in-frame clonotypes and omits some of them. The table records 20,000 to 25,000 clones, over 65% of them present only once. The sequenced sample consisted of CD4+ T cells from blood buffy coats. The source of these receptors is a human donor in good health.

V usage is TRBV7-2 and J usage is TRBJ2-3, with 9 bases aligning to TRBD1. The V and J ends lost 0 bases and 2 bases, in that order; junction bases with no gene match: 9. The CDR3 totals 18 residues. The germline V gene has CDR1 SGHTA and CDR2 FQGNSA. This CDR3 is CASSLALRDRVYTDTQYF. CDR3 in DNA: TGTGCCAGCAGCTTAGCGCTAAGGGACAGGGTGTACACAGATACGCAGTATTTT.

The chain has TRBV6-5 and TRBJ2-7; TRBD1 agrees at 7 bases. The CDR3 loop spans 14 amino acids. Germline CDR1 reads MNHEY; CDR2 reads SVGAGI. The J segment lost 7 bases and the V segment lost 2 bases, leaving 8 bases of the junction unmatched. This CDR3 reads CASSYADRVEEQYF. In DNA, the CDR3 is TGTGCCAGCAGTTACGCCGACAGGGTAGAGGAGCAGTACTTC.

The chain carries TRBV29-1 and TRBJ2-5; D could derive from TRBD1 or TRBD2 (6 bases each). The tail of the sequence fits TRBJ2-7 better, so the J call may be wrong. Per germline, CDR1 SQVTM and CDR2 ANQGSEA. The CDR3 consists of 15 residues. The CDR3 DNA reads TGCAGCGTTGAAGATCAAAAGGGGGGACCATACGAGCAGTACTTC. Protein: CSVEDQKGGPYEQYF.

The V gene is TRBV5-5, the J gene TRBJ1-5; the match to TRBD1 covers 10 bases. This CDR3 spans 17 amino acids. V lost 0 bases and J lost 1; bases outside the gene matches: 4. In germline, CDR1 is SGHKS, CDR2 YYEKEE (reference sequence). The CDR3 is CASSLGTGGGSNQPQHF. CDR3 DNA sequence: TGTGCCAGCAGCTTGGGGACAGGGGGTGGAAGCAATCAGCCCCAGCATTTT. The variable domain in full, with the rest retrieved from reference TRBV5-5 and TRBJ1-5, is DAGVTQSPTHLIKTRGQQVTLRCSPISGHKSVSWYQQVLGQGPQFIFQYYEKEERGRGNFPDRFSARQFPNYSSELNVNALLLGDSALYLCASSLGTGGGSNQPQHFGDGTRLSIL.

The chain couples TRBV6-6 to TRBJ1-1; D ambiguous. The CDR3 contains 12 residues. Trimming shortened V by 7 bases and J by 1 base, and 7 bases separated the two germline ends. CDR1 is MNHNY, CDR2 SVGAGI, per germline (reference sequence). The CDR3 nucleotides are TGTGCCAGCAAGATCCCGAACACTGAAGCTTTCTTT. This gives the protein CASKIPNTEAFF.

CDR3 bases: TGTGCCACGTCGGACGGTTTCACCTACGAGCAGTACTTC. It yields the protein CATSDGFTYEQYF. The rearrangement uses TRBV10-3 and TRBJ2-7; no reliable D call. V was clipped by 10 bases and J by 2 bases, with 15 bases between them. Germline CDR1 ENHRY, CDR2 SYGVKD. The CDR3 contains 13 residues.

The rearrangement uses TRBV7-2 and TRBJ2-1; D is uncertain. Germline-derived CDR1 and CDR2 are SGHTA and FQGNSA. V gave up 5 bases and J gave up 2 bases, with 13 bases separating them. This CDR3 comprises 15 residues. The DNA for the CDR3 is TGTGCCAGCAGCCGAGGACCGCTGACCTACAATGAGCAGTTCTTC. It encodes CASSRGPLTYNEQFF.

The chain links TRBV10-3 to TRBJ2-1; TRBD1 matches 7 bases. The CDR3 extends over 14 amino acids. Per the germline V gene, CDR1 is ENHRY and CDR2 is SYGVKD. V shed 10 bases, J shed 5 bases, and the junction held 11 bases outside the gene matches. This chain's CDR3 is CATTRDSTNNEQFF. The CDR3 DNA sequence: TGTGCCACGACCCGGGACAGCACTAACAATGAGCAGTTCTTC.

The V and J genes are TRBV11-3 and TRBJ2-5; D not certain. Germline-derived CDR1 and CDR2 are SGHNT and YENEEA. There are 11 residues in the CDR3. The germline V and J ends were trimmed by 3 bases and 4 bases, with 3 bases remaining between them. CDR3 amino acids: CASSLGETQYF. CDR3 DNA sequence: TGTGCCAGCAGCTTGGGAGAGACCCAGTACTTC. The variable domain in full, with the rest retrieved from reference TRBV11-3 and TRBJ2-5, is EAGVVQSPRYKIIEKKQPVAFWCNPISGHNTLYWYLQNLGQGPELLIRYENEEAVDDSQLPKDRFSAERLKGVDSTLKIQPAELGDSAVYLCASSLGETQYFGPGTRLLVL.

This rearrangement joins TRBV7-2 to TRBJ1-3; D uncertain. The germline gives CDR1 SGHTA, CDR2 FQGNSA. With 1 base removed from V and 3 bases from J, the gap between germline ends came to 10 bases. CDR3 length: 15 residues. CDR3 nucleotides: TGTGCCAGCAGCTTAGAATCGGGGAATGGAAACACCATATATTTT. It specifies CASSLESGNGNTIYF.

This clone was seen more than once but under ten times. The chain employs TRBV28 and TRBJ2-7; 10 bases map to TRBD2. Germline assignment: CDR1 MDHEN and CDR2 SYDVKM. V shed 7 bases, J shed 4 bases, and the junction held 7 bases outside the gene matches. CDR3 length equals 14 residues. DNA for the CDR3: TGTGCCAGCAATCTAGCGGGAGCGAGGTACGAGCAGTACTTC. Its translation: CASNLAGARYEQYF.

The chain couples TRBV5-7 to TRBJ2-3; 13 positions agree with TRBD2. TRBV5-7 is flagged as an ORF with uncertain function. Unmatched junction bases numbered 8, after V lost 4 bases and J lost 6 bases. CDR3 size: 16 residues. In nucleotides, the CDR3 is TGTGCCAGCAGCCCCCGGACTAGCGGGAGTTATGATACGCAGTATTTT. It translates to CASSPRTSGSYDTQYF.

The V gene is TRBV18, the J gene TRBJ2-4; 9 bases are shared with TRBD1. This CDR3 contains 14 residues. Trimming removed 3 bases from V and 7 bases from J; junction bases left unmatched: 4. Germline-derived CDR1 and CDR2 are KGHSH and LQKENI. CDR3 sequence: CASSPPTGGNIQYF. The CDR3, as DNA: TGTGCCAGCTCACCCCCGACAGGGGGGAACATTCAGTACTTC.

This chain links TRBV7-8 with TRBJ1-6, with D uncertain. This CDR3 has 15 amino acids. Germline V gene sequence: CDR1 SGHVS, CDR2 FQNEAQ. With 2 bases removed from V and 8 bases from J, the gap between germline ends came to 13 bases. The CDR3, as DNA: TGTGCCAGCAGCTTATCAGCAGGCGTCGATTCACCCCTCCACTTT. Protein sequence: CASSLSAGVDSPLHF.

CDR3 coding DNA: TGCGCCAGCCGACTTACAGGGGCGACCGGGGAGCTGTTTTTT. Translated: CASRLTGATGELFF. The V call is TRBV5-1, the J call TRBJ2-2; TRBD1 matches at 7 bases. The germline V gene encodes CDR1 SGHRS and CDR2 YFSETQ. Trimming took 7 bases from V and 5 from J; bases not matched to a gene: 8. The CDR3 sequence is 14 residues long.

V is TRBV6-1 and J is TRBJ2-3; no clear D. Germline lookup yields CDR1 MNHNS and CDR2 SASEGT. Trimming removed 5 bases from V and 4 bases from J, with 13 bases in between. This CDR3 is built from 14 residues. In DNA, the CDR3 is TGTGCCAGCAGTAGTGGGGTGTGGCCAGATACGCAGTATTTT. Translated, it gives CASSSGVWPDTQYF.

The chain links TRBV10-3 to TRBJ1-2, with D perhaps matching TRBD1 (6 bases). The CDR3 consists of 14 residues. The germline gives CDR1 ENHRY, CDR2 SYGVKD. With 3 bases removed from V and 6 bases from J, the gap between germline ends came to 14 bases. This chain's CDR3 is CAISDQGTVDGYTF. CDR3 coding DNA: TGTGCCATCAGTGACCAGGGGACCGTGGATGGCTACACCTTC.

The chain combines TRBV28 with TRBJ1-2; D is ambiguous. The CDR3 sequence is 12 residues long. CDR1 and CDR2 (germline): MDHEN, SYDVKM. V lost 6 bases and J 9 bases, leaving 14 bases between the germline ends. The CDR3 is CASSTGQRRYTF. CDR3 nucleotide sequence: TGTGCCAGCAGCACCGGGCAGCGTCGCTACACCTTC.

There are a few counts of this clone. This chain's CDR3 is CASSPEGGSYEQYF. The CDR3 DNA sequence: TGTGCCAGCAGCCCCGAGGGGGGAAGCTACGAGCAGTACTTC. V and J are TRBV5-4 and TRBJ2-7; D is perhaps TRBD1 or TRBD2 (6 bases each). Germline-derived CDR1 and CDR2 are SGHNT and YYREEE (reference sequence). V shed 4 bases and J shed 3 bases, with 14 bases lying between them. This CDR3 has 14 amino acids. Looking up the rest from reference TRBV5-4 and TRBJ2-7 gives the full variable domain: ETGVTQSPTHLIKTRGQQVTLRCSSQSGHNTVSWYQQALGQGPQFIFQYYREEENGRGNFPPRFSGLQFPNYSSELNVNALELDDSALYLCASSPEGGSYEQYFGPGTRLTVT.

DNA for the CDR3: TGCGCCAGCAGCTTGTATAAGGGGTCTGGCTACACCTTC. It encodes CASSLYKGSGYTF. This sequence joins TRBV5-1 and TRBJ1-2; the D gene is possibly TRBD1 (5 bases). V gave up 1 base and J gave up 7 bases, with 11 bases separating them. This CDR3 has 13 amino acids. Germline loops: CDR1 SGHRS, CDR2 YFSETQ.